These 21 T cell receptor beta chains were sequenced from one sample in a study of a mutant IDH1 vaccine in newly diagnosed glioma. For these TCRs, the target antigens are not known. Only in-frame clones appear in the TCRdb table, and some are missing; sequencing was by immunoSEQ multiplex PCR. This sample carries approximately 61,000 clones, about four fifths of them seen once, and the ten largest clones take about 6%. Time point defined: week 11, during vaccination. Each dose delivered 300 ug of mutant IDH1 20-mer peptide subcutaneously with imiquimod. The starting material was PBMCs, obtained from a glioma patient whose treatment included an IDH1 peptide vaccine. The receptors come from a man aged 45-65 years with glioma.

The chain recombines TRBV10-3 with TRBJ2-7; D gene uncertain. The CDR3 has 13 amino acids. The V end was cut by 2 bases, the J end by 7 bases, with 12 bases between. The V gene's germline CDR1 is ENHRY and CDR2 SYGVKD. The CDR3, as DNA: TGTGCCATCAGTGAGGACACAGTAGAAGAGCAGTACTTC. Protein sequence: CAISEDTVEEQYF.

The chain is built from TRBV5-6 and TRBJ2-7; 7 nucleotides line up with TRBD1. The CDR3 loop spans 14 amino acids. The germline CDR1 and CDR2 sequences are SGHDT and YYEEEE. V gave up 5 bases and J gave up 0 bases; unmatched junction bases: 5. The CDR3 is CASRQTGSSYEQYF. CDR3 sequence (DNA): TGTGCCAGCAGACAGACAGGGAGCTCCTACGAGCAGTACTTC.

J is TRBJ1-5 and V is TRBV11-2; 9 bases align to TRBD1. With 6 bases clipped from V and 7 bases from J, the junction kept 10 bases outside the gene matches. The germline gives CDR1 SGHAT, CDR2 FQNNGV. The CDR3 runs to 15 residues. The CDR3 sequence: CASSFSGTGLQPQHF. The CDR3 DNA follows: TGTGCCAGCAGTTTCTCCGGGACAGGGTTACAGCCCCAGCATTTT.

V gene TRBV27 combines with J gene TRBJ1-5; D gene unclear. CDR3 length equals 13 residues. Germline V gene lookup returns CDR1 MNHEY and CDR2 SMNVEV (reference sequence). V lost 3 bases to trimming and J lost 7 bases, with 10 bases between them. The chain's CDR3 is CASSFRSSQPQHF. CDR3 bases: TGTGCCAGCAGTTTTAGGAGTAGCCAGCCCCAGCATTTT.

The V call is TRBV5-1, the J call TRBJ2-1; perhaps D is TRBD1 or TRBD2 (6 bases each). The CDR3 covers 16 residues. Trimming took 4 bases from V and 2 from J, leaving 16 bases between them. Germline V gives CDR1 SGHRS, CDR2 YFSETQ. CDR3 in amino acids: CASSPQGGTAYNEQFF. CDR3 sequence (DNA): TGCGCCAGCAGCCCCCAAGGGGGGACCGCCTACAATGAGCAGTTCTTC.

The V gene is TRBV9, the J gene TRBJ2-1, with TRBD2 matching 7 bases. Germline-derived CDR1 and CDR2 are SGDLS and YYNGEE. With 0 bases clipped from V and 4 bases from J, the junction kept 22 bases outside the gene matches. The CDR3 totals 21 residues. The CDR3 coding sequence is TGTGCCAGCAGCGTAGCTTTTCCAGGACACCTCCGGGGAGGGCTTTACAATGAGCAGTTCTTC. Protein: CASSVAFPGHLRGGLYNEQFF. Complete variable domain (other parts from reference TRBV9 and TRBJ2-1): DSGVTQTPKHLITATGQRVTLRCSPRSGDLSVYWYQQSLDQGLQFLIQYYNGEERAKGNILERFSAQQFPDLHSELNLSSLELGDSALYFCASSVAFPGHLRGGLYNEQFFGPGTRLTVL.

The rearrangement links TRBV6-1 to TRBJ1-2; D is unresolved. Germline V gene sequence: CDR1 MNHNS, CDR2 SASEGT. With 7 bases removed from V and 3 bases from J, the gap between germline ends came to 18 bases. This CDR3 region has 15 residues. CDR3 in DNA: TGTGCCAGCAACCCTAGGTGGGGTTCTCACTATGGCTACACCTTC. It codes for CASNPRWGSHYGYTF.

The chain has TRBV4-2 and TRBJ2-7; unclear D gene. CDR1 LGHNA and CDR2 YNFKEQ come from the germline V gene. The V and J ends lost 0 bases and 3 bases respectively, with 6 bases between them. The CDR3 contains 13 residues. CDR3 region: CASSQDDLYEQYF. CDR3 DNA sequence: TGTGCCAGCAGCCAAGATGACCTCTACGAGCAGTACTTC.

This chain connects TRBV4-2 to TRBJ2-6; no firm D call. In germline, CDR1 is LGHNA, CDR2 YNFKEQ. The V and J ends lost 0 bases and 0 bases respectively, with 6 bases between them. The CDR3 consists of 16 residues. The CDR3 sequence is CASSQDTGSGANVLTF. DNA for the CDR3: TGTGCCAGCAGCCAAGATACGGGCTCTGGGGCCAACGTCCTGACTTTC.

The V call is TRBV18, the J call TRBJ2-3; 13 nucleotides agree with TRBD2. This CDR3 region has 17 residues. Germline assignment: CDR1 KGHSH and CDR2 LQKENI. V lost 3 bases and J lost 3; bases outside the gene matches: 6. CDR3 DNA: TGTGCCAGCTCACCGAAACGGACTAGCGGGAGTACAGATACGCAGTATTTT. Its translation is CASSPKRTSGSTDTQYF.

The rearrangement joins TRBV5-4 to TRBJ2-1; 9 positions match TRBD2. V shed 2 bases, J shed 3 bases, and the junction held 3 bases outside the gene matches. The CDR3 has 15 amino acids. CDR1 SGHNT and CDR2 YYREEE come from the germline V gene (reference sequence). The CDR3 DNA follows: TGTGCCAGCAGCTTAACTAGCGGGTACTACAATGAGCAGTTCTTC. Protein sequence: CASSLTSGYYNEQFF.

There are a few counts of this clone. The rearrangement joins TRBV29-1 to TRBJ1-5; 7 positions agree with TRBD1. CDR1 and CDR2 from the germline V gene are SQVTM and ANQGSEA. The CDR3 sequence is 14 residues long. Trimming cost V 6 bases and J 0 bases; bases outside gene matches: 5. CDR3 residues: CSVAGTASNQPQHF. DNA of the CDR3: TGCAGCGTGGCCGGGACAGCTAGCAATCAGCCCCAGCATTTT.

The chain combines TRBV28 with TRBJ1-4; D unclear. Germline CDR1 MDHEN, CDR2 SYDVKM. This CDR3 is built from 15 residues. V was trimmed by 2 bases and J by 8 bases, leaving 15 bases between them. The CDR3 is CASSLMGGLGEKLFF. CDR3 DNA: TGTGCCAGCAGTTTAATGGGTGGTCTGGGCGAAAAACTGTTTTTT.

The CDR3 DNA reads as TGTGCCAGCAGCTTGAGAGCGGGAGCCCTCACCGGGGAGCTGTTTTTT. Translation gives CASSLRAGALTGELFF. This chain links TRBV13 with TRBJ2-2; 8 nucleotides match TRBD2. The CDR3 spans 16 residues. Unmatched junction bases numbered 7, after V lost 3 bases and J lost 4 bases. Germline V gene data show CDR1 as PRHDT and CDR2 as FYEKMQ (reference sequence).

The V gene is TRBV10-1, the J gene TRBJ2-1; D not certain. The germline V gene encodes CDR1 WNHNN and CDR2 SYGVQD (reference sequence). This CDR3 region has 16 residues. Trimming took off 3 bases at V and 5 bases at J, with 17 bases between the two ends. In DNA, the CDR3 is TGCGCCAGCAGTGAACTCACGGGCAGAGAAGACAATGAGCAGTTCTTC. Translated, it gives CASSELTGREDNEQFF.

This chain uses TRBV29-1 with TRBJ2-1; no definite D call. CDR1 SQVTM and CDR2 ANQGSEA come from the germline V gene. This CDR3 comprises 11 residues. V dropped 7 bases and J dropped 6 bases, with 10 bases sitting between them. The CDR3 DNA follows: TGCAGCGGGGGTCATAGCAATGAGCAGTTCTTC. Translation gives CSGGHSNEQFF.

This chain uses TRBV15 with TRBJ1-5; D not resolved. This CDR3 is 16 amino acids long. V was cut by 1 base and J by 4 bases, with 14 bases left in between. The germline CDR1 and CDR2 sequences are LNHNV and YYDKDF (reference sequence). CDR3 residues: CATSRGAQRENQPQHF. CDR3 sequence (DNA): TGTGCCACCAGCAGAGGAGCGCAAAGGGAAAATCAGCCCCAGCATTTT.

The DNA for the CDR3 is TGTGCCAGCAGCCCAAAATACAGGGTCTCGGGAAACACCATATATTTT. Protein sequence: CASSPKYRVSGNTIYF. The genes are TRBV7-9 and TRBJ1-3; weak D call: TRBD1 (6 bases). The CDR3 covers 16 residues. Germline loops: CDR1 SEHNR, CDR2 FQNEAQ (reference sequence). The V gene lost 5 bases and the J gene lost 4 bases, with 18 bases spanning the gap.

V gene TRBV27 combines with J gene TRBJ1-5; 7 bases match TRBD1. V trimming: 2 bases; J trimming: 4 bases; junction bases outside the gene matches: 5. The germline gives CDR1 MNHEY, CDR2 SMNVEV (reference sequence). The CDR3 consists of 15 residues. The CDR3 here is CASSLAGTVNQPQHF. In nucleotides, the CDR3 is TGTGCCAGCAGTTTAGCCGGGACAGTTAATCAGCCCCAGCATTTT.

Of note for this clone: The DNA is left out, because the CDR3 cannot be placed on it with certainty; the CDR3 is given as TCRdb lists it. V usage is TRBV30 and J usage is TRBJ1-5; the DNA was not compared with TRBD1, the D call given in the table. Looked up from germline, CDR1 is GTSNPN and CDR2 is SVGIG (reference sequence). The CDR3 is 17 residues long, ends included. CDR3 region: CAWSSGQGVVSNQPQHF.

This chain joins TRBV14 and TRBJ1-4; D gene uncertain. Germline V gives CDR1 SGHDN, CDR2 FVKESK. Trimming stripped 3 bases from V and 10 bases from J, with 12 bases between. This CDR3 has 13 residues. Here the CDR3 DNA reads TGTGCCAGCAGCCATCCCTCCGAAAGAAAACTGTTTTTT. Its translation is CASSHPSERKLFF.